The clone carrying this T cell receptor beta chain appeared a single time. With V trimmed by 8 bases and J by 0 bases, 7 bases remained unmatched. CDR1 and CDR2 (germline): SEHNR, FQNEAQ (reference sequence). This CDR3 spans 16 amino acids. Template material for amplifying TCR beta CDR3 regions consisted of RNA transcripts. The TCR CDR3 first-round RT-PCR relied on the HTBI primer set. TCRdb reanalysed the multiplex PCR reads using MiXCR and keeps one entry per CDR3 protein. Of about 320,000 distinct CDR3 sequences listed, roughly 17% are singletons. Thyroid ultrasound and orbital computed tomography, with clinical symptoms and serum thyroxine and TRAb, informed diagnoses. This sample was taken from a study of T cells in Graves' hyperthyroidism and ophthalmopathy.

The V and J genes are TRBV7-9 and TRBJ2-7; 13 bases agree with TRBD2. This clonotype was obtained from a man aged 25-40 years with Graves' hyperthyroidism. The sequenced material came from blood. The CDR3 DNA reads as TGTGCCAGCCACGGACTAGCGGGGGAACCCTCCTACGAGCAGTACTTC. Its translation is CASHGLAGEPSYEQYF. The full variable domain, rest sourced from reference TRBV7-9 and TRBJ2-7, is DTGVSQNPRHKITKRGQNVTFRCDPISEHNRLYWYRQTLGQGPEFLTYFQNEAQLEKSRLLSDRFSAERPKGSFSTLEIQRTEQGDSAMYLCASHGLAGEPSYEQYFGPGTRLTVT.